The 25 T cell receptor beta chains below come from one sample, sequenced in a study of identical twins. TCRdb independently ran MiXCR on the 5' RACE reads; one entry per CDR3 protein. The repertoire holds more than 200,000 distinct CDR3 sequences, with more than 12% as singletons. Sequencing was performed on memory (CD45RO+) T cells sorted from blood. The receptor set was obtained from a woman under 30 in good health.

The J gene is TRBJ2-7, the V gene TRBV25-1; D is unresolved. CDR1 MGHDK and CDR2 SYGVNS come from the germline V gene. V was trimmed by 4 bases and J by 6 bases, leaving 16 bases between them. The CDR3 runs 14 residues. The CDR3 spells CASSVEGPLREQYF. CDR3 nucleotide sequence: TGTGCCAGCAGTGTCGAAGGGCCCCTTCGCGAGCAGTACTTC.

CDR3 sequence reads: CATSDLWSNEQFF. DNA of the CDR3: TGTGCCACCAGTGATTTGTGGTCCAATGAGCAGTTCTTC. This rearrangement joins TRBV24-1 to TRBJ2-1; D not certain. The V gene lost 0 bases and the J gene lost 6 bases, with 5 bases spanning the gap. The CDR3 loop spans 13 amino acids. The germline CDR1 and CDR2 sequences are KGHDR and SFDVKD.

This clonotype was seen many times. The chain combines TRBV25-1 with TRBJ1-3; no definite D call. CDR1 is MGHDK, CDR2 SYGVNS, per germline. Trimming left V 1 base short and J 4 bases short, with 5 bases between. The CDR3 totals 13 residues. This chain's CDR3 is CASSEWQGNTIYF. The CDR3 DNA sequence: TGTGCCAGCAGTGAATGGCAGGGAAACACCATATATTTT.

The J gene is TRBJ2-2, the V gene TRBV7-2, with no clear D. V was shortened by 5 bases and J by 0 bases, with 7 bases between the two germline ends. There are 14 residues in the CDR3. The germline gives CDR1 SGHTA, CDR2 FQGNSA. CDR3 nucleotide sequence: TGTGCCAGCAGCCCCCGGTCGAACACCGGGGAGCTGTTTTTT. Translated, it gives CASSPRSNTGELFF.

This clonotype was observed many times. This chain joins TRBV18 and TRBJ2-5; D remains unclear. The CDR3 consists of 13 residues. The V gene's germline CDR1 is KGHSH and CDR2 LQKENI. The V gene lost 3 bases and the J gene lost 2 bases, with 7 bases spanning the gap. CDR3 residues: CASSPFTQETQYF. CDR3 coding DNA: TGTGCCAGCTCACCCTTTACTCAAGAGACCCAGTACTTC.

The chain employs TRBV12-3 or TRBV12-4 and TRBJ2-3; D not certain. Trimming left V 8 bases short and J 1 base short, with 4 bases between. The length of the CDR3 is 11 residues. CDR3 residues: CASGGTDTQYF. The CDR3, as DNA: TGTGCCAGCGGTGGCACAGATACGCAGTATTTT.

In this sample, this clonotype turned up a few times. This chain connects TRBV3-1 to TRBJ2-1, with D possibly matching TRBD2 (5 bases). The V and J ends lost 5 bases and 0 bases respectively, with 11 bases between them. CDR1 is LGHDT, CDR2 YNNKEL, per germline (reference sequence). The CDR3 is made up of 15 amino acids. CDR3 region: CASSDRADSYNEQFF. As DNA, the CDR3 is TGTGCCAGCAGCGACCGAGCGGACTCCTACAATGAGCAGTTCTTC.

This clonotype was counted between two and nine times. As DNA, the CDR3 is TGTGCCAGCAGTTACGGGGGCGGGTTATCCTATGGCTACACCTTC. Amino acids: CASSYGGGLSYGYTF. The genes are TRBV6-5 and TRBJ1-2, with D perhaps TRBD1 (6 bases). V lost 2 bases to trimming and J lost 4 bases, with 14 bases between them. This CDR3 has 15 residues. Per the germline V gene, CDR1 is MNHEY and CDR2 is SVGAGI.

This clonotype has more than one count but fewer than ten. This chain connects TRBV6-2 or TRBV6-3 to TRBJ2-1; 9 bases are a match to TRBD2. CDR3 length: 15 residues. With 2 bases clipped from V and 8 bases from J, the junction kept 7 bases outside the gene matches. In germline, CDR1 is MNHEY, CDR2 SVGEGT. CDR3 amino acids: CASSYGASGKDEQFF. CDR3 DNA: TGTGCCAGCAGTTACGGAGCTAGCGGGAAGGATGAGCAGTTCTTC.

This chain links TRBV12-3 or TRBV12-4 with TRBJ1-2; 7 nucleotides align to TRBD1. There are 16 residues in the CDR3. After removal of 7 bases from V and 7 bases from J, the junction contained 18 bases not matched to a gene. CDR3 coding DNA: TGTGCCAGCACCCTCCTCGCGAGGGGGCGATCCGGTGGCTACACCTTC. This codes for CASTLLARGRSGGYTF.

The chain employs TRBV11-1 and TRBJ2-3; TRBD2 agrees at 10 bases. V was pared by 1 base and J by 6 bases, with 13 bases of the junction left unmatched. Germline lookup yields CDR1 SGHAT and CDR2 FQDESV (reference sequence). CDR3 length: 18 amino acids. CDR3 protein: CASSLDWASGSLGDTQYF. CDR3 bases: TGTGCCAGCAGCTTAGATTGGGCTAGCGGGAGTCTAGGTGATACGCAGTATTTT.

This chain links TRBV20-1 with TRBJ1-5; D possibly corresponds to TRBD1 (6 bases). Per germline, CDR1 DFQATT and CDR2 SNEGSKA (reference sequence). The V and J ends lost 4 bases and 4 bases respectively, with 17 bases between them. This CDR3 region has 15 residues. CDR3 coding DNA: TGCAGTGCTATTCCGCCAGGGGCAATAAATCAGCCCCAGCATTTT. Its protein is CSAIPPGAINQPQHF.

CDR3: CSARWRENEQYF. CDR3 nucleotide sequence: TGCAGTGCTAGATGGCGGGAGAACGAGCAGTACTTC. The rearrangement uses TRBV20-1 and TRBJ2-7; 7 bases fit TRBD2. Germline lookup yields CDR1 DFQATT and CDR2 SNEGSKA (reference sequence). With V trimmed by 2 bases and J by 5 bases, 3 bases remained unmatched. CDR3 length equals 12 residues.

The V gene is TRBV4-2, the J gene TRBJ2-5; no clear D. The germline V gene encodes CDR1 LGHNA and CDR2 YNFKEQ. This CDR3 spans 15 amino acids. The germline V and J ends were trimmed by 1 base and 13 bases, with 22 bases remaining between them. The CDR3 protein is CASSQVPGVDSPTYF. CDR3 coding DNA: TGTGCCAGCAGCCAAGTTCCCGGAGTGGATTCACCCACGTACTTC.

CDR3 in amino acids: CASSSRKQQNTGELFF. For the CDR3, the DNA is TGTGCCAGCTCATCAAGGAAACAGCAGAACACCGGGGAGCTGTTTTTT. The chain links TRBV18 to TRBJ2-2; no definite D call. The germline gives CDR1 KGHSH, CDR2 LQKENI. This CDR3 is 16 amino acids long. V lost 5 bases to trimming and J lost 1 base, with 14 bases between them.

The V gene is TRBV4-3, the J gene TRBJ2-5; no definite D call. The CDR3 runs 13 residues. Per the germline V gene, CDR1 is LGHNA and CDR2 is YSLEER. Between the trimmed V and J ends, which lost 0 bases and 5 bases, there was a span of 7 bases. In DNA, the CDR3 is TGCGCCAGCAGCCAAGAGGCTCGGGAGACCCAGTACTTC. Protein: CASSQEARETQYF.

The sample holds many counts of this clonotype. CDR3 sequence: CSVAGDRIEQYF. For the CDR3, the DNA is TGCAGCGTTGCTGGGGACCGAATTGAGCAGTACTTC. This chain joins TRBV29-1 and TRBJ2-7; D tentatively reads TRBD1 or TRBD2 (5 bases each). Per germline, CDR1 SQVTM and CDR2 ANQGSEA. The V and J ends lost 4 bases and 7 bases respectively, with 14 bases between them. The CDR3 covers 12 residues.

J is TRBJ2-1 and V is TRBV11-2; no firm D call. In germline, CDR1 is SGHAT, CDR2 FQNNGV. The germline V and J ends were trimmed by 5 bases and 3 bases, with 11 bases remaining between them. This CDR3 contains 14 residues. In nucleotides, the CDR3 is TGTGCCAGCAGCCCCGGTGACCGCTACAATGAGCAGTTCTTC. Residues: CASSPGDRYNEQFF.

This CDR3 reads CASSPTRVRGTDTQYF. In nucleotides, the CDR3 is TGTGCCAGCAGCCCGACGAGGGTGCGTGGCACAGATACGCAGTATTTT. V gene TRBV5-4 combines with J gene TRBJ2-3; perhaps TRBD2 as D (5 bases). V lost 4 bases to trimming and J lost 1 base, with 16 bases between them. The germline V gene encodes CDR1 SGHNT and CDR2 YYREEE (reference sequence). This CDR3 has 16 residues.

The V call is TRBV5-1, the J call TRBJ2-3; tentative D call: TRBD1 (5 bases). From germline, CDR1 is SGHRS and CDR2 YFSETQ. The CDR3 is made up of 14 amino acids. Trimming took 0 bases from V and 0 from J, leaving 5 bases between them. CDR3 region: CASSLEGSTDTQYF. As DNA, the CDR3 is TGCGCCAGCAGCTTGGAGGGGAGCACAGATACGCAGTATTTT.

This clonotype occurred a few times. The chain recombines TRBV7-7 with TRBJ2-1; D not resolved. Germline CDR1 SSHAT, CDR2 FNYEAQ (reference sequence). The CDR3 consists of 15 residues. Trimming left V 5 bases short and J 5 bases short, with 16 bases between. The CDR3, as DNA: TGTGCCAGCAGCCCCCAGCCGCCCGGAGACAATGAGCAGTTCTTC. Translated: CASSPQPPGDNEQFF.

This clonotype was seen a few times. The gene calls are TRBV20-1 and TRBJ1-2; 8 bases fit TRBD1. V lost 6 bases and J lost 7; bases outside the gene matches: 10. CDR1 is DFQATT and CDR2 is SNEGSKA in the germline V gene (reference sequence). CDR3 length: 13 residues. In DNA, the CDR3 is TGCAGTGCAACCGGACAGGGCGCGGGTGGCTACACCTTC. Its protein product is CSATGQGAGGYTF.

The chain uses TRBV18 and TRBJ2-7; TRBD1 matches at 12 bases. This CDR3 region has 17 residues. Germline CDR1 and CDR2: KGHSH and LQKENI. V shed 3 bases and J 2 bases; nucleotides not matched to a gene: 8. CDR3 sequence (DNA): TGTGCCAGCTCACCGGGTTGGGGACAGGGGGCACCCTACGAGCAGTACTTC. Its translation is CASSPGWGQGAPYEQYF.

The sample holds many counts of this clonotype. This rearrangement joins TRBV7-2 to TRBJ2-7; D remains ambiguous. V was clipped by 7 bases and J by 1 base, with 11 bases between them. CDR1 and CDR2 from the germline V gene are SGHTA and FQGNSA. This CDR3 is built from 13 residues. CDR3 bases: TGTGCCAGCAAGCCATCGTCTTCCTACGAGCAGTACTTC. It codes for CASKPSSSYEQYF.

The chain couples TRBV6-1 to TRBJ2-3; 8 nucleotides match TRBD2. The length of the CDR3 is 15 residues. V lost 7 bases, J lost 4 bases, and 10 bases stayed unmatched. Germline V lookup: CDR1 MNHNS, CDR2 SASEGT. CDR3 in DNA: TGTGCCAGCACCCCCGGGGGGGGCCGTGCAGATACGCAGTATTTT. As protein: CASTPGGGRADTQYF.